This T cell receptor (beta chain) originates from a study of post-analysis software for immune sequencing data. Unique molecular identifiers were carried by the TCR beta cDNA libraries. MiXCR, applied by TCRdb to the PCR reads, yields one record per CDR3 protein. The table lists 600,000 to 700,000 distinct CDR3 sequences, approximately 59% of them singletons. Worth noting for this clonotype: Its cognate antigen is unknown.

The study's findings and limits: Patients had higher frequencies than controls of roughly 5 TRBV segments, including TRBV5-6, TRBV5-1 and TRBV20-1.

This CDR3 has 14 amino acids. The junction had 6 bases not matched to a gene; V was cut back by 2 bases and J by 8 bases. Germline CDR1 and CDR2: MGHDK and SYGVNS. The sequence was collected from a girl between 2 and 10 years old with multiple sclerosis. V and J are TRBV25-1 and TRBJ1-2; 9 nucleotides match TRBD1. Input material: blood. CDR3 DNA: TGTGCCAGCAGTGAAACAGGGGGCGGTCTGGGCTACACCTTC. Amino acids: CASSETGGGLGYTF.